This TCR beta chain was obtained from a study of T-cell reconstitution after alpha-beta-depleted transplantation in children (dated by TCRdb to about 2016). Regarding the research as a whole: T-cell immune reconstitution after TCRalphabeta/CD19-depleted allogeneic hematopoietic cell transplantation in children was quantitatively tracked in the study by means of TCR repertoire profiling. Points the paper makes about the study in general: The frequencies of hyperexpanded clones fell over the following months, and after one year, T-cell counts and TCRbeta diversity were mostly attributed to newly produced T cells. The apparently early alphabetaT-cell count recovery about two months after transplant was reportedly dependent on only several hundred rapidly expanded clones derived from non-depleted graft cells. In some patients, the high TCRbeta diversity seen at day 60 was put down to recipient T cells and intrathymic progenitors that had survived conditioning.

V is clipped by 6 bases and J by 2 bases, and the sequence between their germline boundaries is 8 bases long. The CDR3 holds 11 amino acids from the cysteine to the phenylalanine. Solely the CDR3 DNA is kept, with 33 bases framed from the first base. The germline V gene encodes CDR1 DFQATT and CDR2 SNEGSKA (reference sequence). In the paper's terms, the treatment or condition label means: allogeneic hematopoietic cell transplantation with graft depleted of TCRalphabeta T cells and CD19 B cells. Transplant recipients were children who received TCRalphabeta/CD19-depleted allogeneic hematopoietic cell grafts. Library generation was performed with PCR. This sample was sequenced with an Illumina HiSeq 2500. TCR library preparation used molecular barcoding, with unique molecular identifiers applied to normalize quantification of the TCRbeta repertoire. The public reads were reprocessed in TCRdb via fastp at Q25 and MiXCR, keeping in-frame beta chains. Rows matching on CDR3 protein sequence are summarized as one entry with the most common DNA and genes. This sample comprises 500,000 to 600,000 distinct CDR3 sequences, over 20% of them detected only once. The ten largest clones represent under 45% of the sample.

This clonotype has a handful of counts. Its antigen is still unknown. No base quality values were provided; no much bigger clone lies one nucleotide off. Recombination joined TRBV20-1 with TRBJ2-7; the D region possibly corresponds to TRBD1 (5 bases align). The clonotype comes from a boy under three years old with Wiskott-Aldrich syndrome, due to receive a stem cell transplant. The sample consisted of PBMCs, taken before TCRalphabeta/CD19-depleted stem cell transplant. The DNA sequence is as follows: TGCAGTGCCCTGGACACCTACGAGCAGTACTTC. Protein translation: CSALDTYEQYF.